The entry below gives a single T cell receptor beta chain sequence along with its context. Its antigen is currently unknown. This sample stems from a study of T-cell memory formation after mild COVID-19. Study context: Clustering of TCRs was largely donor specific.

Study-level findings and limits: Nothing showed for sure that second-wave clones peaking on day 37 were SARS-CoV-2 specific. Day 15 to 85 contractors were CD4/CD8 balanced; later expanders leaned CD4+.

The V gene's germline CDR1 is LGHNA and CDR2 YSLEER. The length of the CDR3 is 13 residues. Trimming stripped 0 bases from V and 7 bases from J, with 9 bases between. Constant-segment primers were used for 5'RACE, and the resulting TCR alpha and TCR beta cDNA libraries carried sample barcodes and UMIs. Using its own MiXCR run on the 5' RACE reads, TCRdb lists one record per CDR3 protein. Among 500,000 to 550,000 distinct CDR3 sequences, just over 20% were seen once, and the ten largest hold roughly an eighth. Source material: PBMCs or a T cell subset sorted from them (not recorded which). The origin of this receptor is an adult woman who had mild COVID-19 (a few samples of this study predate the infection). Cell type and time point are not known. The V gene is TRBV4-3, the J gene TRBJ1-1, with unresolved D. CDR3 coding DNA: TGCGCCAGCAGCCAAGAATATCGGTTTGAAGCTTTCTTT. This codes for CASSQEYRFEAFF.